This T cell receptor beta chain is drawn from a study of blood T cell repertoires in COVID-19. About the study: From T cells, B-cell-depleted T cells, or PBMCs came the material, which was cDNA or gDNA.

V was clipped by 2 bases and J by 7 bases; unmatched bases: 11. The germline gives CDR1 MGHRA, CDR2 YSYEKL. The CDR3 totals 17 residues. TCRdb's table, derived via immunoSEQ multiplex PCR, lists solely in-frame clones and lacks some. This table holds 200,000 to 250,000 clones, about 88% found once. The sample comprised PBMCs or T cells enriched from blood (not recorded which). The clonotype comes from a young woman who had recovered from COVID-19. This chain uses TRBV4-1 with TRBJ1-6, with 7 bases matching TRBD1. CDR3 in amino acids: CASSQKPVQGFNSPLHF. In DNA form, the CDR3 reads TGCGCCAGCAGCCAAAAACCGGTACAGGGGTTCAATTCACCCCTCCACTTT.